The rows below give T cell receptor beta chains drawn from one sample of a study of OX40 agonist ivuxolimab in advanced cancers. Repertoires were generated with immunoSEQ multiplex PCR, while TCRdb's copy carries only in-frame clones and drops some. The table shows 65,000 to 90,000 clones, with just under 90% occurring only once. Here the sequenced sample was CD4+ or CD8+ T cells sorted from blood, taken in a trial of the OX40 agonist ivuxolimab. These receptors came from an adult with an advanced solid tumor such as melanoma, head and neck, liver or kidney cancer. Both conserved end residues are part of each CDR3. A D gene is named only where the DNA matches it firmly. Size is omitted from some rows. Given values are once, few, many or a class for expanded clones.

cdr3_aa: CASSLPSTDTQYF
cdr3_nt: TGTGCCAGCAGCTTACCTAGCACAGATACGCAGTATTTT
j_call: TRBJ2-3
v_call: TRBV13
d_call: NA
clone_size: NA

cdr3_aa: CASRPDRESEKLFF
cdr3_nt: TGTGCCAGCAGGCCGGACAGGGAGAGTGAAAAACTGTTTTTT
j_call: TRBJ1-4
v_call: TRBV11-3
d_call: TRBD1
clone_size: NA

cdr3_aa: CASSDGQGGSYEQYF
cdr3_nt: TGTGCCAGTAGCGACGGACAGGGTGGATCCTACGAGCAGTACTTC
j_call: TRBJ2-7
v_call: TRBV19
d_call: TRBD1
clone_size: NA

cdr3_aa: CASSYSRGTQETQYF
cdr3_nt: TGTGCCAGCAGTTACTCGAGGGGGACCCAAGAGACCCAGTACTTC
j_call: TRBJ2-5
v_call: TRBV6-5
d_call: NA
clone_size: NA

cdr3_aa: CASSRDLPPNEQFF
cdr3_nt: TGTGCCAGCAGCCGGGACCTTCCCCCTAATGAGCAGTTCTTC
j_call: TRBJ2-1
v_call: TRBV9
d_call: NA
clone_size: NA

cdr3_aa: CASSIGLYTGELFF
cdr3_nt: TGTGCCAGCAGCATCGGACTATACACCGGGGAGCTGTTTTTT
j_call: TRBJ2-2
v_call: TRBV7-9
d_call: NA
clone_size: few

cdr3_aa: CASSLLPPNYGYTF
cdr3_nt: TGTGCCAGCAGTTTACTTCCCCCTAACTATGGCTACACCTTC
j_call: TRBJ1-2
v_call: TRBV27
d_call: NA
clone_size: few

cdr3_aa: CASSQAGQGKIYEQYF
cdr3_nt: TGTGCCAGCAGCCAAGCTGGACAGGGTAAGATCTACGAGCAGTACTTC
j_call: TRBJ2-7
v_call: TRBV4-2
d_call: TRBD1
clone_size: NA

cdr3_aa: CASSDYQGSYGYTF
cdr3_nt: TGTGCCAGCAGTGATTATCAGGGATCCTATGGCTACACCTTC
j_call: TRBJ1-2
v_call: TRBV2
d_call: NA
clone_size: NA

cdr3_aa: CASSPQWAGEGYEQYF
cdr3_nt: TGTGCCAGCAGCCCGCAATGGGCCGGGGAGGGATACGAGCAGTACTTC
j_call: TRBJ2-7
v_call: TRBV21-1
d_call: NA
clone_size: NA

cdr3_aa: CASGLVLPGQGSVRNGYTF
cdr3_nt: TGTGCTAGTGGTTTGGTTCTACCGGGACAGGGTAGTGTTCGGAATGGCTACACCTTC
j_call: TRBJ1-2
v_call: TRBV12-5
d_call: TRBD1
clone_size: NA